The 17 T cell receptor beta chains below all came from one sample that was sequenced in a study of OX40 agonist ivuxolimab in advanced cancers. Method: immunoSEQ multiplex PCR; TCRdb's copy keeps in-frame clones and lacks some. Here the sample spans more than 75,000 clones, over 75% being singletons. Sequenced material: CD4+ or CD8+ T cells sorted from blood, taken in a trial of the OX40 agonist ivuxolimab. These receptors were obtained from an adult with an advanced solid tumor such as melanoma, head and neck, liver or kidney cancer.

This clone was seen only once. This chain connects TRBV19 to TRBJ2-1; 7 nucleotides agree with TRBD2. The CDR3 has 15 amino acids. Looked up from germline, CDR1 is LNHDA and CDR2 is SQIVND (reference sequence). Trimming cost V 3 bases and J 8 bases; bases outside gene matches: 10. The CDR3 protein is CASSIRRGRGDEQFF. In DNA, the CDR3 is TGTGCCAGTAGTATTCGGCGCGGGAGAGGCGATGAGCAGTTCTTC.

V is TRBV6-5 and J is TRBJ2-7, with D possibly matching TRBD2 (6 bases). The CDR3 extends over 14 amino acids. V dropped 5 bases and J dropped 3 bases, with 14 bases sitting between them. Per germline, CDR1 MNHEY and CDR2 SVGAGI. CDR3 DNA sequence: TGTGCCAGCAGTCCGAGCGGCGGGGTCTACGAGCAGTACTTC. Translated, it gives CASSPSGGVYEQYF.

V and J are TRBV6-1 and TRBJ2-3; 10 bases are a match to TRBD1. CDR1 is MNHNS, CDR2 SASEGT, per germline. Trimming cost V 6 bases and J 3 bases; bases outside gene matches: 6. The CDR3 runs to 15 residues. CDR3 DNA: TGTGCCAGCAGCTCCGGGACAGGGGTAACAGATACGCAGTATTTT. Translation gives CASSSGTGVTDTQYF.

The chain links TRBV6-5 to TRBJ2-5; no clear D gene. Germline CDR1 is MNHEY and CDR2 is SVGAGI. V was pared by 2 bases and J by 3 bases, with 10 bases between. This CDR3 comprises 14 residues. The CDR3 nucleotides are TGTGCCAGCAGTTACCACCCGGGTAAAGAGACCCAGTACTTC. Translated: CASSYHPGKETQYF.

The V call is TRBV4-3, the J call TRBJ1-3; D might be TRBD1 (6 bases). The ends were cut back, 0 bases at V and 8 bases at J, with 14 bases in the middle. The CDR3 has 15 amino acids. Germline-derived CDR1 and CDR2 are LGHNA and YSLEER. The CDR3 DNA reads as TGCGCCAGCAGCCAAGATCATGGCAGGGGTCACACCATATATTTT. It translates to CASSQDHGRGHTIYF.

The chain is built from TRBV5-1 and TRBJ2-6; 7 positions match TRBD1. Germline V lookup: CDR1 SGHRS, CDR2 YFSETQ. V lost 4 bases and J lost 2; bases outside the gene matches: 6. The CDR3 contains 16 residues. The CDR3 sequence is CASSGPTGTGANVLTF. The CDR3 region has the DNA TGCGCCAGCAGCGGCCCGACAGGGACTGGGGCCAACGTCCTGACTTTC.

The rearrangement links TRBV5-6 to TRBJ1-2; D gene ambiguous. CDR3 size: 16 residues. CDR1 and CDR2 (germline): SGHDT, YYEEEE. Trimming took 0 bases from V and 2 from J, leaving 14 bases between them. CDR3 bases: TGTGCCAGCAGCTTGGGGTTTTACACCGGGAACTATGGCTACACCTTC. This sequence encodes CASSLGFYTGNYGYTF. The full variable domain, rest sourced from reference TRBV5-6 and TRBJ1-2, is DAGVTQSPTHLIKTRGQQVTLRCSPKSGHDTVSWYQQALGQGPQFIFQYYEEEERQRGNFPDRFSGHQFPNYSSELNVNALLLGDSALYLCASSLGFYTGNYGYTFGSGTRLTVV.

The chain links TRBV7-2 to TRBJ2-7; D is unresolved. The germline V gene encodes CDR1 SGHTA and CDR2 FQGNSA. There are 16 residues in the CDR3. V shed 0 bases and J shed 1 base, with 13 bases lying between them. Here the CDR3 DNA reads TGTGCCAGCAGCTTAGCATGGGCTAGTGAATCCTACGAGCAGTACTTC. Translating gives CASSLAWASESYEQYF.

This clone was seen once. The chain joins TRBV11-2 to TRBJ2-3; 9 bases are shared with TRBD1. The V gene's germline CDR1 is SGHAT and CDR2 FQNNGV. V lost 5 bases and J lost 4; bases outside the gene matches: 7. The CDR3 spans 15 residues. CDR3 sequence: CASSPWTGVSDTQYF. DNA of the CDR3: TGTGCCAGCAGCCCCTGGACAGGGGTGTCAGATACGCAGTATTTT.

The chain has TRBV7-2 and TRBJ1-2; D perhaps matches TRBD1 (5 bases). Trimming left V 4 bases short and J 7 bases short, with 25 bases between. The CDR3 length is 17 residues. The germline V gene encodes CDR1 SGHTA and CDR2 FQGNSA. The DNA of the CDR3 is TGTGCCAGCAGCTCATACGGGAGCAGGGCGTCTGAGGGTGGCTACACCTTC. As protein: CASSSYGSRASEGGYTF.

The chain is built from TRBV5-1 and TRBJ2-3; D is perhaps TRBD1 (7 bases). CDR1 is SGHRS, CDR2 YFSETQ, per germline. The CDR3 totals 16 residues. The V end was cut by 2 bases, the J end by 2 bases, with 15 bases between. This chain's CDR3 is CASSFGAGGFTDTQYF. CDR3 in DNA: TGCGCCAGCAGCTTTGGGGCAGGGGGGTTCACAGATACGCAGTATTTT.

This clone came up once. CDR3 coding DNA: TGTGCCAGCAGCTTAGGGTTCGCGGGAGGGTCCTACGAGCAGTACTTC. This sequence encodes CASSLGFAGGSYEQYF. The rearrangement links TRBV7-2 to TRBJ2-7; 9 nucleotides line up with TRBD2. The CDR3 has 16 residues. CDR1 SGHTA and CDR2 FQGNSA come from the germline V gene. J gave up 1 base and V 1 base, and 5 bases lay outside the gene matches.

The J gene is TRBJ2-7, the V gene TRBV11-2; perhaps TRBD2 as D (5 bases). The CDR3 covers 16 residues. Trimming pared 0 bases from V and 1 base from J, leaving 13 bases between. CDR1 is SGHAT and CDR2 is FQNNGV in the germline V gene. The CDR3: CASSLDRETPSYEQYF. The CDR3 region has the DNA TGTGCCAGCAGCTTAGATAGGGAGACTCCATCCTACGAGCAGTACTTC.

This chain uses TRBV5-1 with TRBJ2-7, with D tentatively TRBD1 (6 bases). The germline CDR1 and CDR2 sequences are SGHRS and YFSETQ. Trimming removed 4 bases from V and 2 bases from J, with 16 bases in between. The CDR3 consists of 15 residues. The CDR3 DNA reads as TGCGCCAGCAGCCCATCCCAGGGGAGCGCCTACGAGCAGTACTTC. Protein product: CASSPSQGSAYEQYF.

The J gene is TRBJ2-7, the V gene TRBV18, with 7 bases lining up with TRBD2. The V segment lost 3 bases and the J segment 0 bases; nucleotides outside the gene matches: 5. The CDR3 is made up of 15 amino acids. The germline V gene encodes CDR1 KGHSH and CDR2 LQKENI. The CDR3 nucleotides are TGTGCCAGCTCACCGTGGGGGGGGAGCTCCTACGAGCAGTACTTC. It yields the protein CASSPWGGSSYEQYF.

The CDR3 loop is CAIRGPGDQTNTGELFF. CDR3 nucleotides: TGTGCCATCCGGGGTCCAGGGGACCAAACGAACACCGGGGAGCTGTTTTTT. This rearrangement joins TRBV10-3 to TRBJ2-2; D perhaps matches TRBD1 (6 bases). V was shortened by 8 bases and J by 0 bases, with 19 bases between the two germline ends. Germline assignment: CDR1 ENHRY and CDR2 SYGVKD. CDR3 length: 17 residues.

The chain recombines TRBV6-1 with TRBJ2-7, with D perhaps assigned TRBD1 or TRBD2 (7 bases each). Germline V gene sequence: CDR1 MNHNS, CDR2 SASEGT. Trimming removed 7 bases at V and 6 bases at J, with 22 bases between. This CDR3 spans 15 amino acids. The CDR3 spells CASITQGGRGSEQYF. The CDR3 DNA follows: TGTGCCAGCATCACCCAGGGGGGGCGCGGAAGCGAGCAGTACTTC.